Described below is a single TCR beta chain sequence and its context. The record originates from a study of T cells expressing NK-cell markers. On the study more broadly: Eight donors were sequenced, of whom seven were HCMV-seropositive, while the remaining one was HCMV-seronegative.

TCRdb re-analyzed the 5' RACE reads; it lists each CDR3 protein once, without DNA. The sample yields about 160,000 distinct CDR3 sequences, of which the top ten take up 20%. Germline V gene lookup returns CDR1 SGHVS and CDR2 FQNEAQ. There are 15 residues in the CDR3. The source of this sequence is a man between 18 and 69 years old in good health. V and J are TRBV7-8 and TRBJ2-3. Sequenced material: blood T cells: a sorted CD56 or NKG2C T cell subset, CD4+ or CD8+ T cells, or bulk PBMC T cells (not recorded which). The CDR3 loop is CASSSLYTSTDTQYF.